A selection of T cell receptor beta chains follows, all from one sample in a study of CD8 T cells in ankylosing spondylitis. Each CDR3 protein gets one entry after TCRdb re-called the 5' RACE reads with MiXCR. The sample contains about 130,000 distinct CDR3 sequences, 12% to 15% of which appear only once. Material: blood, either unsorted or a sorted T cell fraction (not recorded which). All receptors derive from a female donor with ankylosing spondylitis or in good health (not recorded which). The CDR3 runs from the conserved cysteine through the conserved F or W. Each record gives: V gene, clone size, J gene, D gene, CDR3 protein, CDR3 DNA. The D gene is left open where the match is weak. The size entry is marked missing in some rows and otherwise reads once, few, many or a size class.

>TRBV20-1|NA|TRBJ1-6|TRBD1
CSARQGAMYNSPLHF
TGCAGTGCTAGACAGGGGGCGATGTATAATTCACCCCTCCACTTT
>TRBV20-1|NA|TRBJ2-1|TRBD2
CSARKTSDNNEQFF
TGCAGTGCTAGGAAGACTAGCGACAACAATGAGCAGTTCTTC
>TRBV19|few|TRBJ2-7|NA
CASGTRVGEQYF
TGTGCCAGCGGTACAAGGGTTGGGGAGCAGTACTTC
>TRBV5-1|NA|TRBJ2-1|TRBD2
CASGRTSDSQFF
TGCGCCAGCGGGAGGACTAGCGACTCACAGTTCTTC
>TRBV6-9|few|TRBJ2-2|NA
CASSYSEGRGNTGELFF
TGTGCCAGCAGTTATTCCGAGGGCAGGGGGAACACCGGGGAGCTGTTTTTT
>TRBV15|few|TRBJ2-6|NA
CATRVTGANVLTF
TGTGCCACCAGGGTAACTGGGGCCAACGTCCTGACTTTC
>TRBV14|many|TRBJ2-5|NA
CASMNQGGETQYF
TGTGCCAGCATGAATCAGGGAGGCGAGACCCAGTACTTC
>TRBV12-3/TRBV12-4|few|TRBJ1-5|TRBD1
CASRPGTGPNQPQHF
TGTGCCAGCAGACCCGGGACAGGGCCAAATCAGCCCCAGCATTTT
>TRBV6-2/TRBV6-3|few|TRBJ1-5|TRBD1
CASSSLTGVRHQPQHF
TGTGCCAGCAGCTCTCTTACAGGGGTACGCCATCAGCCCCAGCATTTT
>TRBV29-1|many|TRBJ2-1|TRBD1
CSVEGQGAIGVYNEQFF
TGCAGCGTTGAAGGACAGGGGGCAATCGGCGTTTACAATGAGCAGTTCTTC
>TRBV2|NA|TRBJ2-1|NA
CASSEAGGREFF
TGTGCCAGCAGTGAAGCAGGGGGACGGGAGTTCTTC
>TRBV7-9|NA|TRBJ2-1|TRBD2
CASSLSGLAVYNEQFF
TGTGCCAGCAGCTTATCTGGGCTAGCGGTCTACAATGAGCAGTTCTTC
>TRBV18|NA|TRBJ1-2|NA
CASSPGGANYGYTF
TGTGCCAGCTCCCCCGGCGGGGCTAACTATGGCTACACCTTC
>TRBV6-5|NA|TRBJ1-1|TRBD1
CASSTPGQGAEAFF
TGTGCCAGCAGTACTCCGGGACAGGGGGCGGAGGCTTTCTTT
>TRBV29-1|many|TRBJ2-1|TRBD1
CSSMPGQGNEQFF
TGCAGCTCAATGCCGGGACAGGGCAATGAGCAGTTCTTC
>TRBV7-2|NA|TRBJ2-1|NA
CASSLKGGIPYNEQFF
TGTGCCAGCAGTCTTAAGGGGGGGATCCCCTACAATGAGCAGTTCTTC
>TRBV2|few|TRBJ2-1|TRBD1
CASSTGTESYNEQFF
TGTGCCAGCAGTACCGGGACAGAGAGTTACAATGAGCAGTTCTTC
>TRBV5-1|NA|TRBJ1-3|TRBD1
CASSLVGQGSGNTIYF
TGCGCCAGCAGCTTGGTTGGACAGGGCAGCGGAAACACCATATATTTT
>TRBV20-1|many|TRBJ2-3|TRBD2
CSASLAGRVDTQYF
TGCAGTGCTAGTCTAGCGGGGCGGGTAGATACGCAGTATTTT
>TRBV6-2/TRBV6-3|few|TRBJ1-5|NA
CASSYGGVGQPQHF
TGTGCCAGCAGTTACGGGGGAGTGGGTCAGCCCCAGCATTTT
>TRBV15|many|TRBJ2-2|TRBD2
CATSLAGGSTGELFF
TGTGCCACCTCCCTCGCGGGAGGGAGTACCGGGGAGCTGTTTTTT
>TRBV5-1|few|TRBJ2-1|NA
CASSLSLPGGDEQFF
TGCGCCAGCAGCTTGTCCCTTCCCGGAGGTGATGAGCAGTTCTTC
>TRBV20-1|few|TRBJ2-7|TRBD2
CSASRLAGVDEQYF
TGCAGTGCTTCGAGACTAGCGGGCGTGGACGAGCAGTACTTC
>TRBV20-1|NA|TRBJ2-7|NA
CSAREARGREQYF
TGCAGTGCTAGAGAGGCCAGGGGAAGGGAGCAGTACTTC
>TRBV29-1|many|TRBJ1-2|NA
CSARGSSYGYTF
TGCAGCGCCAGGGGATCTAGCTATGGCTACACCTTC
>TRBV30|few|TRBJ1-2|NA
CAWTQVANYGYTF
TGTGCCTGGACGCAGGTTGCTAACTATGGCTACACCTTC
>TRBV3-1|many|TRBJ2-1|NA
CASSQDAGINEQFF
TGTGCCAGCAGCCAAGACGCGGGAATCAATGAGCAGTTCTTC
>TRBV11-2|many|TRBJ2-2|NA
CASSLAMGRRNTGELFF
TGTGCCAGCAGCTTAGCTATGGGCAGGAGGAACACCGGGGAGCTGTTTTTT
>TRBV12-3/TRBV12-4|many|TRBJ2-3|TRBD1
CASSKRPRSGGYTDTQYF
TGTGCCAGCAGTAAACGACCCCGTTCAGGGGGATACACAGATACGCAGTATTTT
>TRBV3-1|many|TRBJ1-1|TRBD1
CASSLGQGWNTEAFF
TGTGCCAGCAGTTTGGGACAGGGCTGGAACACTGAAGCTTTCTTT
>TRBV5-1|many|TRBJ2-3|NA
CASSLADAGGTDTQYF
TGCGCCAGCAGCTTGGCAGACGCTGGGGGCACAGATACGCAGTATTTT
>TRBV4-1|many|TRBJ2-1|TRBD2
CASSHPGGAFNEQFF
TGCGCCAGCAGCCATCCGGGAGGGGCCTTCAATGAGCAGTTCTTC
>TRBV24-1|many|TRBJ2-3|TRBD2
CATSSVGLAGVSCADTQYF
TGTGCCACCTCGTCCGTGGGACTAGCGGGAGTAAGTTGTGCAGATACGCAGTATTTT
>TRBV6-5|NA|TRBJ1-3|NA
CASSYSTPQSGNTIYF
TGTGCCAGCAGTTACTCGACCCCCCAGTCTGGAAACACCATATATTTT
>TRBV12-3/TRBV12-4|NA|TRBJ2-5|NA
CASRPTSGKETQYF
TGTGCCAGCAGACCTACGTCGGGGAAAGAGACCCAGTACTTC
>TRBV7-2|NA|TRBJ1-5|TRBD1
CASSLWTGGNQPQHF
TGTGCCAGCAGCCTTTGGACAGGGGGAAATCAGCCCCAGCATTTT
>TRBV18|NA|TRBJ1-2|NA
CASSPPIRNYGYTF
TGTGCCAGCTCACCACCGATAAGGAACTATGGCTACACCTTC
>TRBV15|few|TRBJ1-4|NA
CATSGLGGRVREKLFF
TGTGCCACCAGCGGGCTCGGGGGCCGCGTTCGGGAAAAACTGTTTTTT
>TRBV28|NA|TRBJ2-2|NA
CASSIPRTGVVELFF
TGTGCCAGCAGTATACCCAGGACGGGAGTAGTAGAGCTGTTTTTT
>TRBV27|few|TRBJ1-2|NA
CASSLSAQGTYGYTF
TGTGCCAGCAGTTTATCGGCCCAGGGCACCTATGGCTACACCTTC
>TRBV20-1|many|TRBJ2-1|NA
CSARDLDRARPYEQFF
TGCAGTGCTAGAGATCTCGACCGCGCGCGCCCCTATGAGCAGTTCTTC
>TRBV12-3/TRBV12-4|many|TRBJ2-1|NA
CASSLVRSGLYNEQFF
TGTGCCAGCAGTTTAGTTAGAAGCGGCCTATACAATGAGCAGTTCTTC
>TRBV7-6|few|TRBJ2-3|TRBD1
CASSNRDRDTDTQYF
TGTGCCAGCAGCAACCGGGACAGGGACACAGATACGCAGTATTTT
>TRBV6-5|few|TRBJ2-1|TRBD1
CASSYSQGSNGYNEQFF
TGTGCCAGCAGTTACTCACAGGGGAGTAATGGCTACAATGAGCAGTTCTTC
>TRBV5-1|NA|TRBJ1-5|TRBD1
CASSSGTEANQPQHF
TGCGCCAGCAGCTCCGGGACAGAGGCCAATCAGCCCCAGCATTTT
>TRBV6-5|few|TRBJ2-1|TRBD2
CASSYRVGPDSGGRNEQFF
TGTGCCAGCAGTTACCGGGTCGGACCGGATAGCGGGGGGCGAAATGAGCAGTTCTTC